The 2 T cell receptor beta chains below all came from one sample that was sequenced in a study of blood T cell repertoires in COVID-19. The method was immunoSEQ multiplex PCR; TCRdb's version includes in-frame clones alone and lacks a portion of them. The sample lists 150,000 to 200,000 clones; 80% to 85% were seen once. What was sequenced was peripheral blood. These receptors came from a human donor with acute or convalescent COVID-19. The donor label of this sample is uncertain.

This rearrangement joins TRBV9 to TRBJ1-2; D gene ambiguous. Trimming took 2 bases from V and 8 from J, leaving 13 bases between them. From germline, CDR1 is SGDLS and CDR2 YYNGEE. CDR3 size: 13 residues. The chain's CDR3 is CASSVTGKNGYTF. CDR3 DNA sequence: TGTGCCAGCAGCGTGACCGGGAAGAACGGCTACACCTTC.

The chain couples TRBV19 to TRBJ2-6, with D perhaps matching TRBD1 (5 bases). Germline V gene data show CDR1 as LNHDA and CDR2 as SQIVND (reference sequence). This CDR3 is 19 amino acids long. Trimming left V 3 bases short and J 4 bases short, with 22 bases between. CDR3 amino acids: CASSIMYGVRVAGANVLTF. For the CDR3, the DNA is TGTGCCAGTAGTATCATGTATGGGGTCAGGGTAGCCGGGGCCAACGTCCTGACTTTC.